Each of the 4 T cell receptor beta chains below was sequenced from the same sample in a study of shared clonotypes between healthy human individuals. Using immunoSEQ multiplex PCR, the repertoire was profiled, and TCRdb retains in-frame clones only, with some absent. The table includes around 1.5 million clones, 95% to 99% detected once. Sequencing used naive CD4+ T cells sorted from blood. Subset defined: CD45RA+ positively selected. The receptors here all came from a man aged 25 to 40 in good health.

With respect to this clone: This CDR3 is also generated by other DNA sequences in the sample. The chain couples TRBV5-1 to TRBJ2-7, with D perhaps TRBD1 (6 bases). Germline V lookup: CDR1 SGHRS, CDR2 YFSETQ. Trimming removed 0 bases from V and 5 bases from J, with 12 bases in between. CDR3 length: 14 amino acids. In nucleotides, the CDR3 is TGCGCCAGCAGCTTGGCTGGGACATCAAACGAGCAGTACTTC. Its protein product is CASSLAGTSNEQYF.

V usage is TRBV4-3 and J usage is TRBJ2-1, with a weak D call TRBD2 (6 bases). From germline, CDR1 is LGHNA and CDR2 YSLEER. The CDR3 is 15 amino acids. V dropped 1 base and J dropped 1 base, with 8 bases sitting between them. The CDR3 loop is CASSQAGGSYNEQFF. CDR3 sequence (DNA): TGCGCCAGCAGCCAAGCTGGGGGGTCCTACAATGAGCAGTTCTTC.

The chain combines TRBV4-3 with TRBJ2-2, with D perhaps assigned TRBD1 or TRBD2 (5 bases each). V lost 0 bases, J lost 2 bases, and 10 bases lay in between. Germline V gene lookup returns CDR1 LGHNA and CDR2 YSLEER. The CDR3 has 16 residues. CDR3 bases: TGCGCCAGCAGCCAAGATACGGGACGTAACACCGGGGAGCTGTTTTTT. It codes for CASSQDTGRNTGELFF.

The chain couples TRBV4-2 to TRBJ2-7; D is undetermined. From germline, CDR1 is LGHNA and CDR2 YNFKEQ. CDR3 length equals 13 residues. V lost 0 bases to trimming and J lost 2 bases, with 5 bases between them. The CDR3 nucleotides read TGTGCCAGCAGCCAAGAGGGTACCTACGAGCAGTACTTC. Translating it yields CASSQEGTYEQYF.